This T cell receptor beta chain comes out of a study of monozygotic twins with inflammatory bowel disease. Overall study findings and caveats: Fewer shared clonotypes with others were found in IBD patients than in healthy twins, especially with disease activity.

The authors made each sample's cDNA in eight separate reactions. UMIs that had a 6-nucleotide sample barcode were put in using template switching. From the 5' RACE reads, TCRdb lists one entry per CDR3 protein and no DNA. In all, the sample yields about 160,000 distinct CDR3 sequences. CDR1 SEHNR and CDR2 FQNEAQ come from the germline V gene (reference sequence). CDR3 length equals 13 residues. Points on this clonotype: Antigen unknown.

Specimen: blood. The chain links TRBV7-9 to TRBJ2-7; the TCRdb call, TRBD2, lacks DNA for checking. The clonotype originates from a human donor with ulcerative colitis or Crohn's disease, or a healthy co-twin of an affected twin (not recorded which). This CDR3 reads CASSRTSGYEQYF.